The next 14 T cell receptor beta chains were all read from a single sample in a study of cytotoxic CD8 clonotypes in ibrutinib-treated CLL. Profiled with immunoSEQ multiplex PCR; TCRdb holds only in-frame clones, not every one. The repertoire holds 150,000 or so clones, with over 60% as singletons. The sequencing used PBMCs, collected after 12 months of ibrutinib treatment. These receptors all come from a human donor with chronic lymphocytic leukemia.

The V call is TRBV7-6, the J call TRBJ2-1; 7 bases agree with TRBD2. In germline, CDR1 is SGHVS, CDR2 FNYEAQ. J lost 5 bases, V lost 1 base, and 14 bases had no gene match. The CDR3 runs to 18 residues. CDR3 amino acids: CASSLGRLAETYHNEQFF. CDR3 sequence (DNA): TGTGCCAGCAGCTTAGGAAGGCTAGCGGAAACCTACCACAATGAGCAGTTCTTC.

The rearrangement joins TRBV19 to TRBJ1-1; D perhaps matches TRBD1 (6 bases). CDR1 and CDR2 from the germline V gene are LNHDA and SQIVND (reference sequence). Trimming pared 4 bases from V and 3 bases from J, leaving 18 bases between. The CDR3 loop spans 16 amino acids. The CDR3: CASSKPGERGHTEAFF. CDR3 bases: TGTGCCAGTAGTAAACCTGGAGAACGGGGGCACACTGAAGCTTTCTTT.

This chain links TRBV5-1 with TRBJ2-3; tentatively, D is TRBD1 (5 bases). The germline V gene has CDR1 SGHRS and CDR2 YFSETQ. The CDR3 is made up of 15 amino acids. Trimming removed 0 bases at V and 1 base at J, with 9 bases between. The CDR3, as DNA: TGCGCCAGCAGCTTGGAAGGGGTAGGCACAGATACGCAGTATTTT. Amino acid sequence: CASSLEGVGTDTQYF.

The CDR3 spells CASSLGQGAGYGYTF. The CDR3 DNA reads TGCGCCAGCAGCTTGGGGCAGGGGGCTGGCTATGGCTACACCTTC. The V gene is TRBV5-1, the J gene TRBJ1-2; 8 bases agree with TRBD1. The junction had 5 bases not matched to a gene; V was cut back by 0 bases and J by 4 bases. Germline V CDR1 and CDR2: SGHRS, YFSETQ. CDR3 length equals 15 residues.

The chain uses TRBV7-6 and TRBJ2-7, with TRBD1 as a possible D gene (5 bases). The CDR3 is 14 residues long. V was pared by 5 bases and J by 5 bases, with 16 bases between. Germline values: CDR1 SGHVS, CDR2 FNYEAQ. CDR3 DNA: TGTGCCAGCAGCGCCCTTAAAGGGGCACACGAGCAGTACTTC. As protein: CASSALKGAHEQYF.

CDR3 DNA: TGTGCCAGAGAAGATAGGACTTGCCAAGACGAGCAGTACTTC. Translation gives CAREDRTCQDEQYF. This chain joins TRBV21-1 and TRBJ2-7; the DNA was not compared with TRBD2, the D call given in the table. TRBV21-1 is shown as a pseudogene. The CDR3 covers 14 residues.

The rearrangement joins TRBV10-3 to TRBJ1-3; D is unresolved. V was clipped by 4 bases and J by 0 bases, with 7 bases between them. Germline loops: CDR1 ENHRY, CDR2 SYGVKD. The CDR3 has 14 residues. The DNA for the CDR3 is TGTGCCATCAGTGGCTTGGTCTCTGGAAACACCATATATTTT. Translated: CAISGLVSGNTIYF.

This clone was detected only a few times. The chain recombines TRBV18 with TRBJ1-1, with D possibly matching TRBD1 (5 bases). The CDR3 extends over 13 amino acids. Germline CDR1 is KGHSH and CDR2 is LQKENI. Trimming removed 3 bases from V and 1 base from J, with 6 bases in between. The CDR3: CASSPGQNTEAFF. The CDR3 DNA is TGTGCCAGCTCACCGGGGCAGAACACTGAAGCTTTCTTT.

The CDR3 nucleotides read TGTGCCAGCAGTTCGGTGGGCGCCTGGCACAATCAGCCCCAGCATTTT. Its translation: CASSSVGAWHNQPQHF. The chain is built from TRBV28 and TRBJ1-5; D uncertain. The V gene lost 4 bases and the J gene lost 3 bases, with 16 bases spanning the gap. CDR3 length: 16 residues. Germline values: CDR1 MDHEN, CDR2 SYDVKM.

This chain joins TRBV6-6 and TRBJ2-7, with 8 positions matching TRBD2. Trimming cost V 6 bases and J 4 bases; bases outside gene matches: 11. The CDR3 totals 15 residues. CDR1 is MNHNY, CDR2 SVGAGI, per germline (reference sequence). In nucleotides, the CDR3 is TGTGCCAGCAGGGCCCGGCGGGAGGAGATGTACGAGCAGTACTTC. This sequence encodes CASRARREEMYEQYF.

The V call is TRBV28, the J call TRBJ1-5; unclear D gene. The CDR3 is made up of 16 amino acids. Germline V gives CDR1 MDHEN, CDR2 SYDVKM. V was shortened by 3 bases and J by 0 bases, with 12 bases between the two germline ends. The DNA of the CDR3 is TGTGCCAGCAGTTTGGTTAGAGAATATAGCAATCAGCCCCAGCATTTT. Residues: CASSLVREYSNQPQHF.

V usage is TRBV7-9 and J usage is TRBJ2-7, with TRBD1 matching 7 bases. The CDR3 covers 14 residues. Unmatched junction bases numbered 3, after V lost 2 bases and J lost 2 bases. Germline loops: CDR1 SEHNR, CDR2 FQNEAQ (reference sequence). The CDR3 nucleotides read TGTGCCAGCAGCTTAAGACAGGGCACCTACGAGCAGTACTTC. Amino acids: CASSLRQGTYEQYF.

The chain combines TRBV7-9 with TRBJ1-2, with D perhaps TRBD1 (5 bases). This CDR3 comprises 13 residues. Germline V gene lookup returns CDR1 SEHNR and CDR2 FQNEAQ (reference sequence). The V end was cut by 1 base, the J end by 4 bases, with 7 bases between. This CDR3 reads CASSLEDSYGYTF. In DNA, the CDR3 is TGTGCCAGCAGCTTAGAAGACAGCTATGGCTACACCTTC.

This chain uses TRBV7-7 with TRBJ2-5; D not resolved. The germline V gene has CDR1 SSHAT and CDR2 FNYEAQ (reference sequence). The ends were cut back, 2 bases at V and 4 bases at J, with 8 bases in the middle. This CDR3 spans 13 amino acids. CDR3 coding DNA: TGTGCCAGCAGCTTATCTTCGGGAGAGACCCAGTACTTC. This encodes CASSLSSGETQYF.